These 28 T cell receptor beta chains originate from one sample sequenced in a study of shared clonotypes between healthy human individuals. The assay was immunoSEQ multiplex PCR, and TCRdb's table has in-frame clones only and misses some. This table has over 2,000,000 clones, 80% to 95% appearing once. Terminally differentiated effector memory CD45RA+ cells were excluded by CCR7 positive selection of CD45RO-negative cells. Sequenced material: naive CD8+ T cells from PBMCs. All receptors come from a man aged 18-30 years in good health. Some clones in this sample may be carry-over from other donors' samples.

This clone was seen a single time. CDR3 sequence (DNA): TGTGCCAGCAGCCCGCGGGGTAACCTTAACAATGAGCAGTTCTTC. Its protein is CASSPRGNLNNEQFF. J is TRBJ2-1 and V is TRBV9; D is perhaps TRBD2 (6 bases). This CDR3 comprises 15 residues. Trimming took off 4 bases at V and 5 bases at J, with 16 bases between the two ends. CDR1 and CDR2 (germline): SGDLS, YYNGEE.

This sequence joins TRBV5-1 and TRBJ2-7; 7 positions agree with TRBD1. J was trimmed by 1 base and V by 0 bases; bases with no gene match: 4. CDR3 length equals 15 residues. CDR1 and CDR2 (germline): SGHRS, YFSETQ. In DNA, the CDR3 is TGCGCCAGCAGCTTGGACCGGGACAGATCCTACGAGCAGTACTTC. It translates to CASSLDRDRSYEQYF.

About this clone itself: Other DNA sequences in this sample translate to the same CDR3. CDR3 coding DNA: TGCGCCAGCAGCCTGGGGGACACAACAGATACGCAGTATTTT. Its protein is CASSLGDTTDTQYF. The rearrangement joins TRBV5-1 to TRBJ2-3, with D perhaps matching TRBD1 (6 bases). The CDR3 spans 14 residues. Germline CDR1 is SGHRS and CDR2 is YFSETQ. V lost 4 bases and J 3 bases, leaving 12 bases between the germline ends.

The count of this clone is one. V is TRBV7-3 and J is TRBJ2-3; D is perhaps TRBD2 (6 bases). The germline gives CDR1 SGHTA, CDR2 FQGTGA. This CDR3 contains 13 residues. Trimming removed 5 bases at V and 5 bases at J, with 11 bases between. The CDR3 loop is CASSQGGIDTQYF. The CDR3 DNA reads as TGTGCCAGCAGCCAAGGCGGGATAGATACGCAGTATTTT.

J is TRBJ2-5 and V is TRBV7-6, with 7 nucleotides matching TRBD1. V was pared by 6 bases and J by 2 bases, with 9 bases of the junction left unmatched. The CDR3 spans 15 residues. The germline gives CDR1 SGHVS, CDR2 FNYEAQ. The CDR3 DNA follows: TGTGCCAGCAGGCAACCGGGACAGCTTCAAGAGACCCAGTACTTC. Its translation: CASRQPGQLQETQYF.

The CDR3 coding sequence is TGTGCCAGTAGGCCACGGACTCACACTGAAGCTTTCTTT. Translated: CASRPRTHTEAFF. This chain uses TRBV19 with TRBJ1-1; no clear D. Germline loops: CDR1 LNHDA, CDR2 SQIVND (reference sequence). The CDR3 totals 13 residues. Trimming cost V 6 bases and J 3 bases, with 11 bases left between them.

The chain combines TRBV19 with TRBJ1-2; D unresolved. Germline V CDR1 and CDR2: LNHDA, SQIVND (reference sequence). The CDR3 contains 17 residues. V shed 6 bases and J shed 1 base, with 21 bases lying between them. As DNA, the CDR3 is TGTGCCAGTAGCAACGCAAGACCCGACGATCGTAACTATGGCTACACCTTC. Translation gives CASSNARPDDRNYGYTF.

The chain has TRBV4-1 and TRBJ1-2; D gene unclear. The CDR3 length is 16 residues. In germline, CDR1 is MGHRA, CDR2 YSYEKL. Trimming stripped 4 bases from V and 7 bases from J, with 22 bases between. Written as DNA, the CDR3 is TGCGCCAGCAGCCTCGAAAAGATGGCCAAAACGGGTGGCTACACCTTC. Protein product: CASSLEKMAKTGGYTF.

Details on this clone: Other DNA sequences in the same sample also yield this CDR3. The J gene is TRBJ2-7, the V gene TRBV19, with D possibly matching TRBD1 (5 bases). V lost 1 base and J 3 bases, leaving 10 bases between the germline ends. Germline-derived CDR1 and CDR2 are LNHDA and SQIVND (reference sequence). CDR3 length: 14 amino acids. In DNA, the CDR3 is TGTGCCAGTAGTATAGGGCAGGGCGGCTACGAGCAGTACTTC. Its translation: CASSIGQGGYEQYF.

The chain uses TRBV19 and TRBJ2-7; D tentatively reads TRBD1 or TRBD2 (5 bases each). Looked up from germline, CDR1 is LNHDA and CDR2 is SQIVND (reference sequence). The V end was cut by 3 bases, the J end by 2 bases, with 11 bases between. The CDR3 spans 14 residues. CDR3 sequence: CASSIRGRAYEQYF. The CDR3 nucleotides read TGTGCCAGTAGTATTCGGGGCAGGGCCTACGAGCAGTACTTC.

The chain recombines TRBV7-8 with TRBJ2-3; 11 positions agree with TRBD2. The CDR3 contains 17 residues. V lost 1 base, J lost 2 bases, and 5 bases stayed unmatched. Germline V CDR1 and CDR2: SGHVS, FQNEAQ. As DNA, the CDR3 is TGTGCCAGCAGCTTAGGGGGACTAGCGGAGTACACAGATACGCAGTATTTT. This codes for CASSLGGLAEYTDTQYF.

The chain has TRBV28 and TRBJ2-2; perhaps TRBD2 as D (6 bases). The CDR3 has 14 amino acids. The germline V gene encodes CDR1 MDHEN and CDR2 SYDVKM. The V end lost 6 bases, the J end lost 4 bases, and 12 bases lay between the germline ends. As DNA, the CDR3 is TGTGCCAGCAGGTGGAGGGCGAGCACCGGGGAGCTGTTTTTT. Its translation is CASRWRASTGELFF.

This rearrangement joins TRBV7-9 to TRBJ1-2; 10 nucleotides align to TRBD1. CDR3 length: 15 amino acids. The ends lost 5 bases at V and 8 bases at J; junction bases unmatched: 11. From germline, CDR1 is SEHNR and CDR2 FQNEAQ (reference sequence). The chain's CDR3 is CASSLLRQGAEGYTF. The CDR3 DNA sequence: TGTGCCAGCAGCCTCCTGAGACAGGGGGCGGAGGGCTACACCTTC.

The sample holds one count of this clone. CDR3 amino acids: CASSLEYTYPYEQYF. In nucleotides, the CDR3 is TGTGCCAGCAGTTTAGAATATACCTACCCCTACGAGCAGTACTTC. This sequence joins TRBV27 and TRBJ2-7; D gene unclear. The CDR3 totals 15 residues. Germline assignment: CDR1 MNHEY and CDR2 SMNVEV (reference sequence). V dropped 2 bases and J dropped 2 bases, with 13 bases sitting between them.

Notes on this clone: Other DNA sequences of this sample code for an identical CDR3. V is TRBV7-9 and J is TRBJ2-3; D is unresolved. Germline CDR1 SEHNR, CDR2 FQNEAQ (reference sequence). The V end lost 5 bases, the J end lost 6 bases, and 6 bases lay between the germline ends. The CDR3 has 11 residues. CDR3 residues: CASSPWDTQYF. The CDR3 DNA reads TGTGCCAGCAGCCCTTGGGATACGCAGTATTTT.

The rearrangement joins TRBV7-9 to TRBJ2-7; either TRBD1 or TRBD2 may supply D (5 bases each). CDR3 length: 13 residues. Germline V lookup: CDR1 SEHNR, CDR2 FQNEAQ (reference sequence). Trimming shortened V by 5 bases and J by 3 bases, and 11 bases separated the two germline ends. The CDR3 DNA reads TGTGCCAGCAGCATACCGGGACGCTACGAGCAGTACTTC. Encoded protein: CASSIPGRYEQYF.

The chain has TRBV19 and TRBJ1-1; tentative D call: TRBD1 (5 bases). The V and J ends lost 8 bases and 3 bases respectively, with 16 bases between them. Germline V gives CDR1 LNHDA, CDR2 SQIVND (reference sequence). This CDR3 is built from 14 residues. CDR3 protein: CASGFGQGHTEAFF. CDR3 coding DNA: TGTGCCAGTGGGTTCGGGCAGGGCCACACTGAAGCTTTCTTT.

V gene TRBV15 combines with J gene TRBJ2-2, with D possibly being TRBD1 (6 bases). The germline CDR1 and CDR2 sequences are LNHNV and YYDKDF (reference sequence). The CDR3 loop spans 16 amino acids. The V end was cut by 0 bases, the J end by 7 bases, with 15 bases between. The CDR3 here is CATSRDPQGIGGELFF. CDR3 DNA sequence: TGTGCCACCAGCAGAGATCCGCAGGGGATAGGCGGGGAGCTGTTTTTT.

V usage is TRBV5-1 and J usage is TRBJ2-1, with TRBD2 identical over 10 bases. Trimming at V came to 4 bases and at J to 4 bases, leaving 8 bases not matched to a gene. Per the germline V gene, CDR1 is SGHRS and CDR2 is YFSETQ. The CDR3 covers 16 residues. Written as DNA, the CDR3 is TGCGCCAGCAGCGTCCCCGGGACTAGCGAATACAATGAGCAGTTCTTC. The encoded protein is CASSVPGTSEYNEQFF.

This rearrangement joins TRBV6-6 to TRBJ1-2; TRBD1 matches 8 bases. This CDR3 comprises 14 residues. Germline-derived CDR1 and CDR2 are MNHNY and SVGAGI (reference sequence). Unmatched junction bases numbered 3, after V lost 2 bases and J lost 4 bases. DNA of the CDR3: TGTGCCAGCAGTTACAATACAGGGGGCTATGGCTACACCTTC. Amino acids: CASSYNTGGYGYTF.

Notes on this clone: At the DNA level, this CDR3 is encoded by other sequences in the same sample as well. The chain links TRBV27 to TRBJ2-7; D gene uncertain. This CDR3 spans 14 amino acids. V lost 2 bases to trimming and J lost 3 bases, with 11 bases between them. From germline, CDR1 is MNHEY and CDR2 SMNVEV (reference sequence). CDR3 residues: CASSLTGESYEQYF. CDR3 bases: TGTGCCAGCAGTTTAACTGGGGAAAGCTACGAGCAGTACTTC.

The chain carries TRBV11-2 and TRBJ2-7; D might be TRBD2 (5 bases). The V and J ends lost 4 bases and 8 bases respectively, with 21 bases between them. Germline CDR1 and CDR2: SGHAT and FQNNGV. The CDR3 sequence is 15 residues long. CDR3 region: CASSYRPDSPVKQYF. The CDR3, as DNA: TGTGCCAGCAGCTACAGACCGGACTCCCCGGTTAAGCAGTACTTC.

The CDR3 sequence: CASSAGGSSYEQYF. Here the CDR3 DNA reads TGTGCCAGCAGCGCCGGGGGTTCCTCCTACGAGCAGTACTTC. The rearrangement links TRBV27 to TRBJ2-7; D possibly corresponds to TRBD2 (6 bases). The CDR3 spans 14 residues. Trimming took off 6 bases at V and 0 bases at J, with 12 bases between the two ends. The V gene's germline CDR1 is MNHEY and CDR2 SMNVEV (reference sequence).

The CDR3 DNA sequence: TGTGCCAGCAGTTACTCGTTCGGGGCCTACAATGAGCAGTTCTTC. Its protein product is CASSYSFGAYNEQFF. This chain links TRBV6-5 with TRBJ2-1, with D maybe TRBD2 (5 bases). Deletions cut 0 bases from V and 2 bases from J, with 8 bases between. Germline CDR1 MNHEY, CDR2 SVGAGI. The CDR3 runs 15 residues.

This clone was seen a single time. The gene calls are TRBV19 and TRBJ1-2; 7 bases line up with TRBD1. This CDR3 region has 15 residues. After removal of 3 bases from V and 4 bases from J, the junction contained 8 bases not matched to a gene. CDR1 and CDR2 from the germline V gene are LNHDA and SQIVND (reference sequence). CDR3 in DNA: TGTGCCAGTAGTATCGCCCGGACAGGCGCCTATGGCTACACCTTC. It codes for CASSIARTGAYGYTF.

The V gene is TRBV5-4, the J gene TRBJ2-2, with D unclear. The CDR3 covers 17 residues. Trimming cost V 7 bases and J 0 bases, with 19 bases left between them. Germline CDR1 SGHNT, CDR2 YYREEE (reference sequence). The CDR3 DNA reads TGTGCCAGCTCCCAAAGGTCGGTGGGGACGAACACCGGGGAGCTGTTTTTT. Translated: CASSQRSVGTNTGELFF.

The CDR3 DNA is TGTGCCAGTAGTAGCGGGAGAGTGGAGACCCAGTACTTC. Translating gives CASSSGRVETQYF. This rearrangement joins TRBV19 to TRBJ2-5; 7 nucleotides match TRBD2. The germline V gene encodes CDR1 LNHDA and CDR2 SQIVND (reference sequence). With V trimmed by 4 bases and J by 5 bases, 4 bases remained unmatched. The CDR3 covers 13 residues.

This sequence joins TRBV28 and TRBJ2-7, with D possibly matching TRBD1 (8 bases). Trimming removed 3 bases at V and 3 bases at J, with 21 bases between. The CDR3 sequence is 17 residues long. Germline CDR1 MDHEN, CDR2 SYDVKM. The CDR3 loop is CASSFSRTGREYYEQYF. CDR3 DNA sequence: TGTGCCAGCAGTTTTAGCAGGACAGGGAGGGAGTACTACGAGCAGTACTTC.